This entry lists 6 T cell receptor beta chains sequenced from one sample in a study of PD-1 blockade in classical Hodgkin lymphoma. TCRdb keeps only in-frame clones here, not all; method: immunoSEQ multiplex PCR. The table lists 37,000 or so clones, roughly 88% of them singletons. Brentuximab vedotin exposure varied, and every patient relapsed after autologous stem cell transplantation. The sample here was peripheral blood mononuclear cells (PBMCs), taken before the second cycle of nivolumab. The receptors come from a human donor with classical Hodgkin lymphoma.

The chain recombines TRBV4-2 with TRBJ1-5; D might be TRBD1 (5 bases). V was clipped by 1 base and J by 0 bases, with 10 bases between them. Germline V lookup: CDR1 LGHNA, CDR2 YNFKEQ. This CDR3 spans 16 amino acids. The CDR3 DNA follows: TGTGCCAGCAGCCAAGGGAGACAGTATAGCAATCAGCCCCAGCATTTT. This translates into CASSQGRQYSNQPQHF.

The chain has TRBV14 and TRBJ2-7; D may match TRBD1 or TRBD2 (5 bases each). The ends were cut back, 11 bases at V and 2 bases at J, with 10 bases in the middle. Germline CDR1 is SGHDN and CDR2 is FVKESK. The CDR3 consists of 11 residues. The CDR3 DNA reads TGTGCCGGGGGTCGGACCTACGAGCAGTACTTC. Residues: CAGGRTYEQYF.

The sample holds a few counts of this clone. The J gene is TRBJ2-1, the V gene TRBV6-6; TRBD1 agrees at 7 bases. The CDR3 is 15 residues long. After removal of 2 bases from V and 10 bases from J, the junction contained 11 bases not matched to a gene. Germline CDR1 is MNHNY and CDR2 is SVGAGI (reference sequence). DNA of the CDR3: TGTGCCAGCAGTTACCAGGGGGTAGGGTCAGCCGAGCAGTTCTTC. This translates into CASSYQGVGSAEQFF.

The rearrangement uses TRBV7-3 and TRBJ2-3; D ambiguous. Between the trimmed V and J ends, which lost 1 base and 5 bases, there was a span of 10 bases. This CDR3 has 14 amino acids. Germline V gene sequence: CDR1 SGHTA, CDR2 FQGTGA. Here the CDR3 reads CASSLMVLGDTQYF. CDR3 in DNA: TGTGCCAGCAGCTTAATGGTTCTAGGAGATACGCAGTATTTT. The whole variable domain, filled in from reference TRBV7-3 and TRBJ2-3, reads GAGVSQTPSNKVTEKGKYVELRCDPISGHTALYWYRQSLGQGPEFLIYFQGTGAADDSGLPNDRFFAVRPEGSVSTLKIQRTERGDSAVYLCASSLMVLGDTQYFGPGTRLTVL.

The chain couples TRBV10-3 to TRBJ2-4; 7 bases match TRBD1. This CDR3 is built from 15 residues. In germline, CDR1 is ENHRY, CDR2 SYGVKD. The V segment lost 4 bases and the J segment 0 bases; nucleotides outside the gene matches: 3. Here the CDR3 DNA reads TGTGCCATCAGTGCCCGGGACAGAGCCAAAAACATTCAGTACTTC. Translation gives CAISARDRAKNIQYF.

The gene calls are TRBV12-5 and TRBJ1-4; 11 bases agree with TRBD1. The CDR3 contains 14 residues. CDR1 and CDR2 (germline): LGHNT, FRNRAP. V gave up 4 bases and J gave up 6 bases; unmatched junction bases: 1. The CDR3 sequence: CASGSGQGDEKLFF. CDR3 coding DNA: TGTGCTAGTGGTTCGGGACAGGGGGATGAAAAACTGTTTTTT.